This T cell receptor (beta chain) was identified in a study of tumour-infiltrating T cells in Burkitt lymphoma. Study-wide background: Patients covered every epidemiological subtype of Burkitt lymphoma. Overall and progression-free survival were predicted by productive clonality.

This clone has only a few counts. Its antigen is not known. Germline V gives CDR1 MNHEY, CDR2 SVGAGI. The germline V and J ends were trimmed by 0 bases and 3 bases, with 14 bases remaining between them. The CDR3 has 16 residues. Only in-frame clones appear in the TCRdb table, and some are missing; sequencing was by immunoSEQ multiplex PCR. The sample holds about 3,300 clones, about an eighth seen once. Study findings and constraints: Many Burkitt lymphoma patients shared several public clonotypes.

The sample consisted of tumor tissue. The V gene is TRBV6-5, the J gene TRBJ1-2; D is unresolved. This TCR was sampled from a human donor with Burkitt lymphoma. The CDR3 region has the DNA TGTGCCAGCAGTTACTCGAACTGGGGAAGGGACTATGGCTACACCTTC. It is translated as CASSYSNWGRDYGYTF.